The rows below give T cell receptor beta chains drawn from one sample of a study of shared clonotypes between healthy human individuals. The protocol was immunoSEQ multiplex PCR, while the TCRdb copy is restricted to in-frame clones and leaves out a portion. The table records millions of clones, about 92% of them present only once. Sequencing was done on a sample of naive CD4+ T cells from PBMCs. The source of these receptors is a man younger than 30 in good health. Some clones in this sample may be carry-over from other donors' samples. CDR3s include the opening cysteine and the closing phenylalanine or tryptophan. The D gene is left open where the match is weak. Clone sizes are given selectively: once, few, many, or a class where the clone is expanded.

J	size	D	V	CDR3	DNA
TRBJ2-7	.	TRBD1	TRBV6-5	CASSYLRLGQSYEQYF	TGTGCCAGCAGTTACTTGCGTTTGGGACAGAGCTACGAGCAGTACTTC
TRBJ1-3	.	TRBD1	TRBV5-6	CARPGQGRNTIYF	TGTGCCAGACCGGGACAGGGCCGAAACACCATATATTTT
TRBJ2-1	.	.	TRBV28	CASSHQTGYNEQFF	TGTGCCAGCAGTCACCAGACGGGATACAATGAGCAGTTCTTC
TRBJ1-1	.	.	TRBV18	CASSPPNRATTEAFF	TGTGCCAGCTCACCACCGAACAGGGCGACCACTGAAGCTTTCTTT
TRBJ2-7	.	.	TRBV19	CASSIDRLRSYEQYF	TGTGCCAGTAGTATAGATCGTTTGAGATCCTACGAGCAGTACTTC
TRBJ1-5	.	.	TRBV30	CAWSGANSNQPQHF	TGTGCCTGGAGTGGGGCGAATTCCAATCAGCCCCAGCATTTT
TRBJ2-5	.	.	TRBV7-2	CASSLVLGSETQYF	TGTGCCAGCAGCTTAGTCCTGGGTAGCGAGACCCAGTACTTC
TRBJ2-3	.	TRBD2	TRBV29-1	CSLLSGGTDTQYF	TGCAGCTTACTCAGCGGGGGCACAGATACGCAGTATTTT
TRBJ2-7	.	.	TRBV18	CASSPTGRSGYEQYF	TGTGCCAGCTCACCTACTGGGCGCTCCGGCTACGAGCAGTACTTC
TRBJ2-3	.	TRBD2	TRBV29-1	CSASGTSGRPSTDTQYF	TGCAGCGCCTCCGGGACTAGCGGGAGGCCCAGCACAGATACGCAGTATTTT
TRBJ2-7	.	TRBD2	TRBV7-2	CASSLGRLAGPYEQYF	TGTGCCAGCAGCTTAGGTCGGCTAGCGGGACCCTACGAGCAGTACTTC
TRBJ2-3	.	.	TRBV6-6	CASSPWDVRSTDTQYF	TGTGCCAGCAGCCCCTGGGATGTCAGAAGCACAGATACGCAGTATTTT
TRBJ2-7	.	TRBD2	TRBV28	CASRPAGGLYEQYF	TGTGCCAGCAGGCCCGCGGGGGGACTTTACGAGCAGTACTTC
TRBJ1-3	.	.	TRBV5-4	CASSSLPPGNTIYF	TGTGCCAGCAGCTCTCTCCCACCTGGAAACACCATATATTTT
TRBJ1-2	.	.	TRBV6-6	CASSPLWQDGYTF	TGTGCCAGCAGTCCACTCTGGCAAGATGGCTACACCTTC
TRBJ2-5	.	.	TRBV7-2	CASSLDRAQETQYF	TGTGCCAGCAGCCTAGACAGAGCCCAAGAGACCCAGTACTTC
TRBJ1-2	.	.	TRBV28	CASSPSGRRGGNYGYTF	TGTGCCAGCTCACCCAGCGGGCGAAGGGGAGGGAACTATGGCTACACCTTC
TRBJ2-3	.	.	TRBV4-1	CASSQDTSSDTQYF	TGCGCCAGCAGCCAAGATACTAGTTCAGATACGCAGTATTTT
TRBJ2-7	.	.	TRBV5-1	CASSPSGLSLSYEQYF	TGCGCCAGCAGCCCCAGCGGCCTATCCCTAAGTTACGAGCAGTACTTC
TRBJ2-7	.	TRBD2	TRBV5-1	CASSLVGSGTGEQYF	TGCGCCAGCAGCTTGGTAGGCAGCGGGACGGGCGAGCAGTACTTC
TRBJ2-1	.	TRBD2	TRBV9	CASSVGGGRGYNEQFF	TGTGCCAGCAGCGTAGGCGGCGGGAGGGGCTACAATGAGCAGTTCTTC
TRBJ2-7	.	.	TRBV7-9	CASSLYRELDEQYF	TGTGCCAGCAGCTTATACAGGGAGCTCGACGAGCAGTACTTC
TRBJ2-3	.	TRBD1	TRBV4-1	CASSRGTGVGTDTQYF	TGCGCCAGCAGCCGCGGGACAGGGGTTGGCACAGATACGCAGTATTTT
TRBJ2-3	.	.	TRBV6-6	CASRDSRSTDTQYF	TGTGCCAGCAGGGACAGTAGAAGCACAGATACGCAGTATTTT
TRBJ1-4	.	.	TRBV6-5	CASSYSTGLGEEKLFF	TGTGCCAGCAGTTACTCGACGGGGTTAGGGGAGGAAAAACTGTTTTTT
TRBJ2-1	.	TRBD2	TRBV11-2	CASSSHYTGRGEQFF	TGTGCCAGCAGCTCCCATTATACCGGGAGGGGTGAGCAGTTCTTC
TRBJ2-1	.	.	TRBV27	CASTTLGGGGREQFF	TGTGCCAGCACCACCCTTGGGGGAGGGGGAAGGGAGCAGTTCTTC
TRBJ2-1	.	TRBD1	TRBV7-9	CASSLTGGELNEQFF	TGTGCCAGCAGCCTCACAGGGGGCGAGTTAAATGAGCAGTTCTTC
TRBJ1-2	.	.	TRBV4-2	CASSQPGQQIYGYTF	TGTGCCAGCAGCCAACCTGGACAGCAAATATATGGCTACACCTTC
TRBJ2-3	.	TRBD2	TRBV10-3	CASGTSGTDTQYF	TGTGCCAGCGGGACTAGCGGGACAGATACGCAGTATTTT
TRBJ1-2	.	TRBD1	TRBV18	CASSGTDNDYGYTF	TGTGCCAGCTCGGGGACAGATAACGACTATGGCTACACCTTC
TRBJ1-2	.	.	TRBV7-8	CASSFPPGPGYTF	TGTGCCAGCAGCTTTCCGCCGGGTCCGGGCTACACCTTC
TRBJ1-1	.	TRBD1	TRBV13	CASSFRQGRGEAFF	TGTGCCAGCAGCTTCCGACAGGGGAGGGGAGAAGCTTTCTTT
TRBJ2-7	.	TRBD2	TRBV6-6	CASRAGAYEQYF	TGTGCCAGCAGAGCGGGGGCCTACGAGCAGTACTTC
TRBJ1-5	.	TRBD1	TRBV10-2	CASSESRGQGAAQPQHF	TGCGCCAGCAGTGAGTCTCGTGGACAGGGGGCGGCTCAGCCCCAGCATTTT
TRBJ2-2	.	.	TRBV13	CASTFWGTERGGELFF	TGTGCCAGCACCTTCTGGGGCACAGAACGGGGCGGGGAGCTGTTTTTT
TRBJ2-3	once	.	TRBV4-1	CASSQEGLSDTQYF	TGCGCCAGCAGCCAAGAGGGCCTATCCGATACGCAGTATTTT
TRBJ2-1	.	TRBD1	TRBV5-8	CASSYSYRGNEQFF	TGTGCCAGCAGCTACTCATACAGGGGGAATGAGCAGTTCTTC
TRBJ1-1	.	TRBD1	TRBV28	CASSETGAAFF	TGTGCCAGCAGCGAAACAGGGGCAGCTTTCTTT
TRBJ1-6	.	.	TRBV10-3	CAISFEGDSPLHF	TGTGCCATCAGTTTCGAGGGGGATTCACCCCTCCACTTT
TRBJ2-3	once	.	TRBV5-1	CASSLLPGSGDTQYF	TGCGCCAGCAGCTTACTACCCGGGAGTGGTGATACGCAGTATTTT
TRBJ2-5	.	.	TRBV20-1	CSARGPETQYF	TGCAGTGCTAGAGGTCCAGAGACCCAGTACTTC